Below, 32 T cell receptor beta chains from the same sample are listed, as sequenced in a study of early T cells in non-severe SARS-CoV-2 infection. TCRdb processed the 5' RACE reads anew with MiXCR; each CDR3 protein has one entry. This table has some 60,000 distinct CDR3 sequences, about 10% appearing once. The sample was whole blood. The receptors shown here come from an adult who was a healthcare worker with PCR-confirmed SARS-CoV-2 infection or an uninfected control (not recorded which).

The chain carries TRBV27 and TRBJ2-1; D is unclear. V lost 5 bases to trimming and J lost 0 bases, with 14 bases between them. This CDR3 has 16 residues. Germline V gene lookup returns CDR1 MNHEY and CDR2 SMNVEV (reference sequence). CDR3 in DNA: TGTGCCAGCAGTCCCGGACGCCCGAGCTCCTACAATGAGCAGTTCTTC. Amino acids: CASSPGRPSSYNEQFF.

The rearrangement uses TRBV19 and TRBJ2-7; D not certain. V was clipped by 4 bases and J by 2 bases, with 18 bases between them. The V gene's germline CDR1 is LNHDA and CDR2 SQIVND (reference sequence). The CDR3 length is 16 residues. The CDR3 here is CASSSSRPGIPYEQYF. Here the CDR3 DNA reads TGTGCCAGTAGTAGCAGTAGACCCGGAATTCCCTACGAGCAGTACTTC.

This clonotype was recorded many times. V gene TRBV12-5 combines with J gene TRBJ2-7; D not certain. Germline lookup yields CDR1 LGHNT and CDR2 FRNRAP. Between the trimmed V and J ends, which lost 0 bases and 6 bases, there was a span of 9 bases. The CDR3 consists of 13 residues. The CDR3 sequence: CASGLVRLAEQYF. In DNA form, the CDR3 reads TGTGCTAGTGGTTTGGTAAGGCTGGCCGAGCAGTACTTC.

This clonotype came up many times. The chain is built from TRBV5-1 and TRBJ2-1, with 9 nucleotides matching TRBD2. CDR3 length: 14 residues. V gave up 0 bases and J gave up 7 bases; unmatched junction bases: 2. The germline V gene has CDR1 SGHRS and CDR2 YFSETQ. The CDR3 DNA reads TGCGCCAGCAGCTTGGCCACTAGCGGGAATGAGCAGTTCTTC. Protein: CASSLATSGNEQFF.

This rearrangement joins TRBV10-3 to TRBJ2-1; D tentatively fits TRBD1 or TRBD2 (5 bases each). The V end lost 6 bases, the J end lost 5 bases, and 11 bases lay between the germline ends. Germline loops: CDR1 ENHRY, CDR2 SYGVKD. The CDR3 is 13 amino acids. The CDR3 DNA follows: TGTGCCATCAGAGGGACGGAGAACAATGAGCAGTTCTTC. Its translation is CAIRGTENNEQFF.

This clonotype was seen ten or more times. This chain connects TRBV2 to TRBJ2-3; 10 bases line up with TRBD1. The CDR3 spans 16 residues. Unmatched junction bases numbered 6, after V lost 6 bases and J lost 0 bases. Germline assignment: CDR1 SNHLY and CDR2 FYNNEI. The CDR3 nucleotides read TGTGCCAGCAGCCCGGGACAGGGGATTAGCACAGATACGCAGTATTTT. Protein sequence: CASSPGQGISTDTQYF. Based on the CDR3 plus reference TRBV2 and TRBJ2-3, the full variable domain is EPEVTQTPSHQVTQMGQEVILRCVPISNHLYFYWYRQILGQKVEFLVSFYNNEISEKSEIFDDQFSVERPDGSNFTLKIRSTKLEDSAMYFCASSPGQGISTDTQYFGPGTRLTVL.

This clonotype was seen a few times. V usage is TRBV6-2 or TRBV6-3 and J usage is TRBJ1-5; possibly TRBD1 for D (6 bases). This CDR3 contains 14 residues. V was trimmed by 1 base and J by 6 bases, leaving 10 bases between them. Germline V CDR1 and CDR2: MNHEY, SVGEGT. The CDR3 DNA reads TGTGCCAGCAGTTACTTTGGGGGCTCTCAGCCCCAGCATTTT. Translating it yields CASSYFGGSQPQHF.

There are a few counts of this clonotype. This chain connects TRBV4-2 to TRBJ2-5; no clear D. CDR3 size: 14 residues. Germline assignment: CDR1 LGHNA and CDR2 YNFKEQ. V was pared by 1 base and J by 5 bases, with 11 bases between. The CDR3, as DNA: TGTGCCAGCAGCCAAGTGATAAGAGGCGAGACCCAGTACTTC. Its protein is CASSQVIRGETQYF.

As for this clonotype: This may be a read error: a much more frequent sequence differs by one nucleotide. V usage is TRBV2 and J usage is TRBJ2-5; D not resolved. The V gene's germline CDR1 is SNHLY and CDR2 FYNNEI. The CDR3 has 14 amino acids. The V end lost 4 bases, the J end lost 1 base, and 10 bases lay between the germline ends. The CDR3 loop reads CASSGLTCQETQYF. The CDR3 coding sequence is TGTGCCAGCAGTGGATTGACTTGCCAAGAGACCCAGTACTTC.

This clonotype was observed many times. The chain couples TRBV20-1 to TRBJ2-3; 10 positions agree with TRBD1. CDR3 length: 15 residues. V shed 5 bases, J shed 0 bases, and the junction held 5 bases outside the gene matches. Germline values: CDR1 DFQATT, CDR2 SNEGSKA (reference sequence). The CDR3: CSAARGQGSTDTQYF. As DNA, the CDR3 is TGCAGTGCTGCCCGGGGACAGGGGAGCACAGATACGCAGTATTTT.

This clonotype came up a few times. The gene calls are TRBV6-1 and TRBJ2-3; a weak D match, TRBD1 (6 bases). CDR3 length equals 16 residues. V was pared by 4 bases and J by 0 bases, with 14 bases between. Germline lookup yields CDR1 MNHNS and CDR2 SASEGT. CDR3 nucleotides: TGTGCCAGCAGTGTCCAGGGGACCCCTAGCACAGATACGCAGTATTTT. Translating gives CASSVQGTPSTDTQYF.

The CDR3 spells CASINTRLAGYTGELFF. For the CDR3, the DNA is TGTGCCAGCATCAATACCCGACTAGCGGGGTACACCGGGGAGCTGTTTTTT. This rearrangement joins TRBV7-9 to TRBJ2-2, with 11 bases lining up with TRBD2. The CDR3 has 17 residues. In germline, CDR1 is SEHNR, CDR2 FQNEAQ (reference sequence). V shed 7 bases and J 3 bases; nucleotides not matched to a gene: 10.

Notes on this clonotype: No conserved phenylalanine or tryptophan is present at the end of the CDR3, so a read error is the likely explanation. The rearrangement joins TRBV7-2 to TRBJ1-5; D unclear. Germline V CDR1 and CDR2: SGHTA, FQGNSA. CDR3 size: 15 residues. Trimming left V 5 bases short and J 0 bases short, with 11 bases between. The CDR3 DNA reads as TGTGCCAGCAGCCCAAGTTCCTCTAGCAATCAGCCCCAGCATATT. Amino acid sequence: CASSPSSSSNQPQHI.

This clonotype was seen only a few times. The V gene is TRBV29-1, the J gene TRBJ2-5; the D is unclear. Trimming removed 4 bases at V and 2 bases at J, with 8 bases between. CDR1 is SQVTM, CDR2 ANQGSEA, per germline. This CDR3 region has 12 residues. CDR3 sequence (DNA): TGCAGCGTTGGTCAACGGCAAGAGACCCAGTACTTC. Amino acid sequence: CSVGQRQETQYF.

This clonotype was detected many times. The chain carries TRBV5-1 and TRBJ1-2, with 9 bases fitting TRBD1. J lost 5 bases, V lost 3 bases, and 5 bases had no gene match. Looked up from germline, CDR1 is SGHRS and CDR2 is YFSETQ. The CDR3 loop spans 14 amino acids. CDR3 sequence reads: CASSSRQGEYGYTF. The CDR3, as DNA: TGCGCCAGCAGCTCTCGACAGGGGGAGTATGGCTACACCTTC.

CDR3 sequence reads: CAIATSGMETQYF. The CDR3 DNA reads as TGTGCCATCGCGACTAGCGGGATGGAGACCCAGTACTTC. This chain links TRBV10-3 with TRBJ2-5; 11 bases are shared with TRBD2. CDR1 and CDR2 from the germline V gene are ENHRY and SYGVKD. The CDR3 runs to 13 residues. Trimming at V came to 8 bases and at J to 5 bases, leaving 4 bases not matched to a gene.

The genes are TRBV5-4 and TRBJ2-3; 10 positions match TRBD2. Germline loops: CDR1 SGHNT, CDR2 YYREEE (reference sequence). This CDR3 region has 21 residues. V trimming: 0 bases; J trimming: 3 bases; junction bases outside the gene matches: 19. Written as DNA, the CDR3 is TGTGCCAGCAGCTTGGACAGGGGCAGCGGGAGGGCCAGGACGGGGACAGATACGCAGTATTTT. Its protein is CASSLDRGSGRARTGTDTQYF.

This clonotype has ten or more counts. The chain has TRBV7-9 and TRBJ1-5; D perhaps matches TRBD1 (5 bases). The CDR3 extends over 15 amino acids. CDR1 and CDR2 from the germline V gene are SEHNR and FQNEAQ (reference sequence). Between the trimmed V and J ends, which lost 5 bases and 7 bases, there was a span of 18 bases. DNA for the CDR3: TGTGCCAGCAGCGGGAACGCAGGGACCGGACAGCCCCAGCATTTT. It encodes CASSGNAGTGQPQHF.

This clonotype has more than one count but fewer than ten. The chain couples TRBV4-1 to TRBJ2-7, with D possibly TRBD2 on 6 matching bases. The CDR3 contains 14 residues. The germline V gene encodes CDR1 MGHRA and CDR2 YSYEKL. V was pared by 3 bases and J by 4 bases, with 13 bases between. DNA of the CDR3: TGCGCCAGCAGCCATGCGCCGGGACTGTACGAGCAGTACTTC. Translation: CASSHAPGLYEQYF.

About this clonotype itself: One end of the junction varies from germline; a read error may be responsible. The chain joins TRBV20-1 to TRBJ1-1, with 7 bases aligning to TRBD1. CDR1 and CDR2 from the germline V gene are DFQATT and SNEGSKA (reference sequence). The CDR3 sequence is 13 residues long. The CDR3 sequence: CSAKDRVHTEAYF. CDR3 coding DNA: TGCAGTGCGAAAGACAGGGTGCACACTGAAGCTTACTTT.

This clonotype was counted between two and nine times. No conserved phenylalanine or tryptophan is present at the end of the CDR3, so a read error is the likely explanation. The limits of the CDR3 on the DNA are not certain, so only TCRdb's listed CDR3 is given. CDR3 in amino acids: CASSTRTGQPTM. The rearrangement joins TRBV11-2 to TRBJ2-7; TRBD1 is the table's D call and was not checked against the DNA. A total of 12 residues make up the CDR3, ends included. Germline CDR1 reads SGHAT; CDR2 reads FQNNGV.

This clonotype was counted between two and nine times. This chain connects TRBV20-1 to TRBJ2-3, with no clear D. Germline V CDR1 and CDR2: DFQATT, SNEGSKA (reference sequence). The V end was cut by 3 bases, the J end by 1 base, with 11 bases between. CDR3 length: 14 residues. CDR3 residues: CSASSEYGTDTQYF. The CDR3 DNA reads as TGCAGTGCTAGCTCCGAATATGGCACAGATACGCAGTATTTT.

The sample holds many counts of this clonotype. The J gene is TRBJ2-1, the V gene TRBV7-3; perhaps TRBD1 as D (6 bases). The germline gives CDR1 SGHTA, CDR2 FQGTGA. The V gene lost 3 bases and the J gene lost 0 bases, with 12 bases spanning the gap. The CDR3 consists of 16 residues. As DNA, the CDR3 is TGTGCCAGCAGCTTGAACGACAGGTTCTCCTACAATGAGCAGTTCTTC. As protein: CASSLNDRFSYNEQFF.

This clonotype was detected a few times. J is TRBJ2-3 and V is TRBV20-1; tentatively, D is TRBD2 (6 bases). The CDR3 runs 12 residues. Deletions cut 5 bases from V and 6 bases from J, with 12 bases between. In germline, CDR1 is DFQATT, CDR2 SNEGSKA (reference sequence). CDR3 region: CSAGDWGDTQYF. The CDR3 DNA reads TGCAGTGCTGGGGACTGGGGGGATACGCAGTATTTT.

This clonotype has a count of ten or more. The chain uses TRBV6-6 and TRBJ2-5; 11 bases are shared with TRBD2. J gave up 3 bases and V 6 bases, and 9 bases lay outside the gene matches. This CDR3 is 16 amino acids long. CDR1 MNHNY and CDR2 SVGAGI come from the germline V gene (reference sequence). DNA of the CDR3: TGTGCCAGCAGGGATAGCGGGAGGGCTGATAAAGAGACCCAGTACTTC. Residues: CASRDSGRADKETQYF.

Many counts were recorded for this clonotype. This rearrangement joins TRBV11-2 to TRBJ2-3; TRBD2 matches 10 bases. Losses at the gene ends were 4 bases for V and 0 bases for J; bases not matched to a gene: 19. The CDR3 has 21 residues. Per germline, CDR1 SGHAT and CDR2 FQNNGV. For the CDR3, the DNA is TGTGCCAGCAGCTCTATTCGGGCTAGCGGGAGTCAATACCTAAGCACAGATACGCAGTATTTT. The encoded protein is CASSSIRASGSQYLSTDTQYF.

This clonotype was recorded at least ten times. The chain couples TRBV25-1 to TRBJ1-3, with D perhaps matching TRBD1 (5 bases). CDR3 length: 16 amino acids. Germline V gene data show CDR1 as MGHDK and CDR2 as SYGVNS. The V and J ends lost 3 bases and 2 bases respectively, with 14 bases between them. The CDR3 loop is CASSDDRGAAGNTIYF. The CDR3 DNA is TGTGCCAGCAGTGACGACCGCGGGGCGGCTGGAAACACCATATATTTT.

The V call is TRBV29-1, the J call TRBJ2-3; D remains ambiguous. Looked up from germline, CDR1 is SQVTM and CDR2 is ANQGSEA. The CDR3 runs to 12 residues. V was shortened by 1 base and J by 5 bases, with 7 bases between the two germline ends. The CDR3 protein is CSVEVPGDTQYF. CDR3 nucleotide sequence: TGCAGCGTTGAAGTCCCGGGAGATACGCAGTATTTT.

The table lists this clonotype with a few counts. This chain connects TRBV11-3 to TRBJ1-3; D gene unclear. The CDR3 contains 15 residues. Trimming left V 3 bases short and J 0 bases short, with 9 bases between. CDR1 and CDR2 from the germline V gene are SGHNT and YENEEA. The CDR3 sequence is CASSLLASSGNTIYF. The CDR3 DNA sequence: TGTGCCAGCAGCTTGTTGGCTAGCTCTGGAAACACCATATATTTT.

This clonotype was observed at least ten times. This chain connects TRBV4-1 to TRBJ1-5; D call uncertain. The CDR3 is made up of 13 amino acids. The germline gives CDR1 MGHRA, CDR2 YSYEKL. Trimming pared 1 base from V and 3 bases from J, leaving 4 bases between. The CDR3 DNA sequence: TGCGCCAGCAGCCAAGGTTCCAATCAGCCCCAGCATTTT. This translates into CASSQGSNQPQHF.

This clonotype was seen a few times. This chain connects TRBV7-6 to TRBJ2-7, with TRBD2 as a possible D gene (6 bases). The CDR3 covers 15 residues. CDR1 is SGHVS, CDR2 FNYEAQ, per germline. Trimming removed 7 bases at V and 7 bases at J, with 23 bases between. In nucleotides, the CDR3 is TGTGCCAGCACCCAAAGTGGGGAGGACCTACGGGAGCAGTACTTC. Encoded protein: CASTQSGEDLREQYF.

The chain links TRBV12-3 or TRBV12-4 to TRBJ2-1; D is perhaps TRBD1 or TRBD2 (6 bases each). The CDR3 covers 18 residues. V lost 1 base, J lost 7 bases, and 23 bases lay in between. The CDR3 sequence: CASSLEGGWWEVFNEQFF. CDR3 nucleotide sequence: TGTGCCAGCAGTTTAGAAGGGGGTTGGTGGGAGGTTTTTAATGAGCAGTTCTTC.